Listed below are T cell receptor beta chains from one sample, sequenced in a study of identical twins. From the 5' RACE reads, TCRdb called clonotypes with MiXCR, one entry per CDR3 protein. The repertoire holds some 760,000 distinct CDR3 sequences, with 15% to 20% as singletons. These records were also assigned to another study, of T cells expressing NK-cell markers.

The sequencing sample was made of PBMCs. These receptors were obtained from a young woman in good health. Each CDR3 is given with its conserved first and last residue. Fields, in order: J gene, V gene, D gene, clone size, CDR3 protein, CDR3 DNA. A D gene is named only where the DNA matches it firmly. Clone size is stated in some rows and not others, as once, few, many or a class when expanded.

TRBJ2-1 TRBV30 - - CAWALIRDAYNEQFF TGTGCCTGGGCCCTTATACGGGACGCCTACAATGAGCAGTTCTTC
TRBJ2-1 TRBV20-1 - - CSAATSVNEQFF TGCAGTGCCGCGACTAGTGTCAATGAGCAGTTCTTC
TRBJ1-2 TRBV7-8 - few CASSLAIANYGYTF TGTGCCAGCAGCTTAGCTATAGCTAACTATGGCTACACCTTC
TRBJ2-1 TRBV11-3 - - CASSLGDGGNNEQFF TGTGCCAGCAGCTTAGGGGACGGGGGAAACAATGAGCAGTTCTTC
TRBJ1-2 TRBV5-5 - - CASRSGVEHLGYTF TGTGCCAGCAGATCAGGGGTTGAACACCTCGGCTACACCTTC
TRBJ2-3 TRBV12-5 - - CASGLSLMTATDTQYF TGTGCTAGTGGTTTGTCGCTAATGACAGCCACAGATACGCAGTATTTT
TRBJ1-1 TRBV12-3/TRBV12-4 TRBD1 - CATNRGEAFF TGTGCGACCAACAGGGGGGAAGCTTTCTTT
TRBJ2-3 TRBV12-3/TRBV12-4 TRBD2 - CASGTSGRVDTQYF TGTGCCAGCGGAACTAGCGGGAGGGTAGATACGCAGTATTTT
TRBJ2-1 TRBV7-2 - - CASSLFGGNEQFF TGTGCCAGCAGCTTATTCGGGGGCAATGAGCAGTTCTTC
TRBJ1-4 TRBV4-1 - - CASSQGGASNEKLFF TGCGCCAGCAGCCAAGGGGGAGCTAGTAATGAAAAACTGTTTTTT
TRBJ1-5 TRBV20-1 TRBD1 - CSAQGAGNQPQHF TGCAGTGCTCAGGGGGCTGGTAATCAGCCCCAGCATTTT
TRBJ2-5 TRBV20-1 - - CSATYGSGETQYF TGCAGTGCTACCTACGGGAGTGGAGAGACCCAGTACTTC
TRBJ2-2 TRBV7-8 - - CASSPTRLNTGELFF TGTGCCAGCAGCCCTACCCGACTCAACACCGGGGAGCTGTTTTTT
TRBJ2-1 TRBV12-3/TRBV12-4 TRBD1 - CASSFGTGFNEQFF TGTGCCAGCAGTTTCGGGACAGGGTTCAATGAGCAGTTCTTC
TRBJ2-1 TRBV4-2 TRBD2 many CASSKATSGGYNEQFF TGTGCCAGCAGTAAGGCGACTAGCGGGGGATACAATGAGCAGTTCTTC
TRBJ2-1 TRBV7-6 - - CASSAPFRPRILNEQFF TGTGCCAGCAGCGCGCCCTTTAGGCCTAGGATCCTCAATGAGCAGTTCTTC
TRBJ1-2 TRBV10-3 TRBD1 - CAISVTGTIGGYTF TGTGCCATCAGTGTGACAGGGACGATAGGTGGCTACACCTTC
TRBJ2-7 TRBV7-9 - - CASSAAGRNEQYF TGTGCCAGCAGCGCTGCAGGAAGGAACGAGCAGTACTTC
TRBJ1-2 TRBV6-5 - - CASSYRGSGGPYGYTF TGTGCCAGCAGTTACAGGGGGTCGGGCGGCCCCTATGGCTACACCTTC
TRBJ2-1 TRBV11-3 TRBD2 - CASTLPGTNSNEQFF TGTGCCAGCACTCTCCCCGGGACTAACAGCAATGAGCAGTTCTTC
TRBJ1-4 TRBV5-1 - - CASSFSEGKLFF TGCGCCAGCAGCTTCTCGGAGGGGAAGCTGTTTTTT